Below, one TCR beta chain is given with its context. The antigen remains unidentified. This specimen comes from a study of blood T cells in healthy people across ages. General observations from the study: Whereas aged donors had fewer naive CD4+ cells, long-lived donors had more of them and higher diversity.

Then a second PCR, running about 6 to 12 cycles, was carried out with a sample-barcoded 5' primer and a J-beta primer mix. TCRdb fed the 5' RACE reads into MiXCR, producing one record per CDR3 protein. The profile covers 550,000 to 700,000 distinct CDR3 sequences, with 27% appearing a single time and 18% taken by the ten largest. The CDR3 has 16 amino acids. The V and J ends lost 2 bases and 4 bases respectively, with 17 bases between them. From germline, CDR1 is MNHEY and CDR2 SMNVEV (reference sequence). The sequence derives from a woman in her sixties or seventies in good health. The J gene is TRBJ2-5, the V gene TRBV27, with D perhaps TRBD1 or TRBD2 (6 bases each). Sequencing was performed on blood. DNA of the CDR3: TGTGCCAGCAGTTTAAGGGGCCCACAGGGAGGAGAGACCCAGTACTTC. It codes for CASSLRGPQGGETQYF.